This T cell receptor beta chain was identified during a study of breast tumors, draining lymph nodes, adjacent tissues. Study results and limitations: Tumor repertoires ranked between lymph nodes and nontumor tissue in diversity, with V and J gene preferences.

Including both end residues, the CDR3 is 15 amino acids long. Looked up from germline, CDR1 is SGHTA and CDR2 is FQGNSA. Concerning this clonotype: Its specificity is not known. Because it lacks the conserved phenylalanine or tryptophan at the end, this CDR3 is likely a read error. It is unclear where the CDR3 begins or ends on the DNA, so no DNA is shown, and the CDR3 is as TCRdb lists it.

Breast cancer patients provided tissue from their axillary draining lymph nodes. TCRdb ran MiXCR on the multiplex PCR reads and lists one entry per CDR3 protein. The sample has 200,000 or so distinct CDR3 sequences; around 33% are singletons. The V gene is TRBV7-2, the J gene TRBJ1-2; TRBD1, the D gene given by the table, was not confirmed from the DNA. The sample consisted of axillary lymph node tissue. The TCR was taken from a female donor with breast cancer. Some clones in this sample may be carry-over from other donors' samples. CDR3 amino acids: CASSFPLKGSYGYPS.